These T cell receptor beta chains were read from a single sample in a study of blood T cell repertoires in COVID-19. Measured with immunoSEQ multiplex PCR; TCRdb has only the in-frame clones, and not every one. The data hold roughly 150,000 clones, with approximately 90% observed a single time. The sample was PBMCs or T cells enriched from blood (not recorded which). The receptors originated from a man in his fifties who had recovered from COVID-19. Each CDR3 is given with its conserved first and last residue. A D gene is named only where the DNA matches it firmly. Clone size appears in some rows only: once, few, many, or a class for an expanded clone.

DNA	CDR3	D	V	J	size
TGTGCCAGCAGCCCCCCGGGTTTTTACGAGCAGTACTTC	CASSPPGFYEQYF	-	TRBV3-1/TRBV3-2	TRBJ2-7	-
TGTGCCAGCAGCTTAAGCACGACAGGTTTCTATGGCTACACCTTC	CASSLSTTGFYGYTF	-	TRBV11-2	TRBJ1-2	-
TGTGCCAGCAGCTTATCCGGGACAGGGAATTCCGGGGAGCTGTTTTTT	CASSLSGTGNSGELFF	TRBD1	TRBV7-9	TRBJ2-2	-
TGTGCCACCCAGGGGACGAGTAATGAAAAACTGTTTTTT	CATQGTSNEKLFF	-	TRBV24-1	TRBJ1-4	-
TGTGCCAGCAGCTCACAGCCAGATACGCAGTATTTT	CASSSQPDTQYF	-	TRBV11-3	TRBJ2-3	-
TGTGCCAGCAGCTTGGATTCGGGTGCCCTGAGCACCATATATTTT	CASSLDSGALSTIYF	-	TRBV5-4	TRBJ1-3	-
TGTGCCAGCAGCTTAGGCTCCATGGCGGTGAGCTCCTACAATGAGCAGTTCTTC	CASSLGSMAVSSYNEQFF	-	TRBV11-3	TRBJ2-1	-
TGTGCCAGTAATCCCCCCACAGGGGGTATCACTGAAGCTTTCTTT	CASNPPTGGITEAFF	TRBD1	TRBV19	TRBJ1-1	-
TGTGCCAGCAGCCATTTGGGACTCACGCAGTATTTT	CASSHLGLTQYF	-	TRBV3-1/TRBV3-2	TRBJ2-3	few
TGCGCCAGCAGCTTGGGTCAGGTACTCGGTTATGGCTACACCTTC	CASSLGQVLGYGYTF	-	TRBV5-1	TRBJ1-2	-
TGTGCCAGCAGCCGACAGGGGATGAACACTGAAGCTTTCTTT	CASSRQGMNTEAFF	TRBD1	TRBV2	TRBJ1-1	-
TGCGCCAGCAACAGGGACAGCAATCAGCCCCAGCATTTT	CASNRDSNQPQHF	-	TRBV10-1	TRBJ1-5	few
TGTGCCACCAGCAGAGATAGGTCAGGGGCAGGTTCACCCCTCCACTTT	CATSRDRSGAGSPLHF	-	TRBV15	TRBJ1-6	-
TGTGCCGCATACCCCGGGACAGGGGACCCTCGGGTCACTGAAGCTTTCTTT	CAAYPGTGDPRVTEAFF	TRBD1	TRBV27	TRBJ1-1	few
TGCGCCAGCAGCCAAGATCGGGCTCCCGGGGGCAATCAGCCCCAGCATTTT	CASSQDRAPGGNQPQHF	-	TRBV4-3	TRBJ1-5	-
TGTGCCAGCAGCTTAGATGGGACAGTCACGTTCTATGGCTACACCTTC	CASSLDGTVTFYGYTF	TRBD1	TRBV11-2	TRBJ1-2	-
TGTGCCAGCAGCGTCCTCGACAGTAACACTGAAGCTTTCTTT	CASSVLDSNTEAFF	-	TRBV9	TRBJ1-1	-
TGTGCCAGTACCTTTGCCCGACAGAGCAATCAGCCCCAGCATTTT	CASTFARQSNQPQHF	-	TRBV19	TRBJ1-5	once
TGTGCCAGTCTAAAGGGGGACTCTGGAAACACCATATATTTT	CASLKGDSGNTIYF	-	TRBV7-9	TRBJ1-3	-
TGCACCAGCAGCCACGGTGATGGGTCGATGGGAGAAGGAGAGACCCAGTACTTC	CTSSHGDGSMGEGETQYF	-	TRBV1	TRBJ2-5	-
TGTGCCAGCCGGGACTTACCCAAAAGCACCATATATTTT	CASRDLPKSTIYF	-	TRBV19	TRBJ1-3	-
TGCAGTGCTAGTGGCGGGTTTAGCACAGATACGCAGTATTTT	CSASGGFSTDTQYF	-	TRBV20-1	TRBJ2-3	once
TGTGCCAGCTCACCAGCGCCCGGGAGTCAAGAGACCCAGTACTTC	CASSPAPGSQETQYF	-	TRBV18	TRBJ2-5	-
TGTGCCAGCAGCTTAAGCGGGGCGGGGTTGAACACTGAAGCTTTCTTT	CASSLSGAGLNTEAFF	-	TRBV7-3	TRBJ1-1	-
TGCGCCAGCAGCCCAAAGATGCAGGGTACCTACGAGCAGTACTTC	CASSPKMQGTYEQYF	-	TRBV4-1	TRBJ2-7	-
TGTGCCAGCAGTTTGGCTGGACAGGGTCCTCACACCATATATTTT	CASSLAGQGPHTIYF	TRBD1	TRBV28	TRBJ1-3	-
TGTGCCAGCTCACCCGGGCGAGGGATCGATTCACCCCTCCACTTT	CASSPGRGIDSPLHF	-	TRBV18	TRBJ1-6	-
TGTGCCAGCAGTTCACAGGGTGGAGGCACAGATACGCAGTATTTT	CASSSQGGGTDTQYF	-	TRBV28	TRBJ2-3	-
TGTGCCAGCAGCCCGGGACAGGAGAACACTGAAGCTTTCTTT	CASSPGQENTEAFF	TRBD1	TRBV6-4	TRBJ1-1	-
TGTGCCAGCAGTTACTCGAGTGGGACAGCGAACACCGGGGAGCTGTTTTTT	CASSYSSGTANTGELFF	TRBD1	TRBV6-2/TRBV6-3	TRBJ2-2	-
TGTGCCAGCAGCCTACAGAACCCTGAAGCTTTCTTT	CASSLQNPEAFF	-	TRBV28	TRBJ1-1	-
TGTGCCAGCAGCCAAGGTTTACTAGCGGGGTTCACAGATACGCAGTATTTT	CASSQGLLAGFTDTQYF	TRBD2	TRBV14	TRBJ2-3	-
TGTGCCAGCAGTTTACTACGGACAGGGGATGGCTACACCTTC	CASSLLRTGDGYTF	TRBD1	TRBV27	TRBJ1-2	once
TGTGCCAGCAGTTACAGTCTCGAGGGTGAGCAGTTCTTC	CASSYSLEGEQFF	-	TRBV12-3/TRBV12-4	TRBJ2-1	-
TGTGCCAGCAGCTCAGGGATGGGAAACACCATATATTTT	CASSSGMGNTIYF	-	TRBV11-2	TRBJ1-3	-
TGTGCCAGTAGTTTTCGACAGGGGGAACGCGGCTATGGCTACACCTTC	CASSFRQGERGYGYTF	TRBD1	TRBV19	TRBJ1-2	once
TGTGCCAGCAGCTTAGTTTCTGGAGGGCGTACAGATACGCAGTATTTT	CASSLVSGGRTDTQYF	-	TRBV11-3	TRBJ2-3	-
TGTGCCAGCAAATCCCGGGACAGAGGCAATCAGCCCCAGCATTTT	CASKSRDRGNQPQHF	TRBD1	TRBV28	TRBJ1-5	-
TGTGCCAGCAGTTTAAAGTCAACAGGAAACACCATATATTTT	CASSLKSTGNTIYF	-	TRBV27	TRBJ1-3	-
TGTGCCAGCTCGACAACGGCCCGCACAGATACGCAGTATTTT	CASSTTARTDTQYF	-	TRBV3-1/TRBV3-2	TRBJ2-3	-
TGTGCCAGCAGTCTCGACAGGGGGGGGACAGATACGCAGTATTTT	CASSLDRGGTDTQYF	TRBD1	TRBV6-4	TRBJ2-3	-
TGTGCCTGGAGCCTGCGCCCCGAAGCTTTCTTT	CAWSLRPEAFF	-	TRBV30	TRBJ1-1	-
TGTGCCAGCAGCTTTACTCAGACAGCGAACTATCAGCCCCAGCATTTT	CASSFTQTANYQPQHF	-	TRBV5-5	TRBJ1-5	-
TGTGCCAGCAGCTTTCGGGTCCCCACTGAAGCTTTCTTT	CASSFRVPTEAFF	-	TRBV7-8	TRBJ1-1	-
TGTGCCTGGAGAAGGGACAGGGGCCCAAACATTCAGTACTTC	CAWRRDRGPNIQYF	TRBD1	TRBV30	TRBJ2-4	few